This T cell receptor beta chain emerged from a study of T cells in Graves' hyperthyroidism and ophthalmopathy. The table lists this clonotype with many counts. Amplified regions were TCR beta CDR3 sequences from RNA transcripts. The HTBI primer set served for first-round RT-PCR of the TCR CDR3. MiXCR, run by TCRdb on the multiplex PCR reads, gives a single entry per CDR3 protein. The table has hundreds of thousands of distinct CDR3 sequences, roughly 15% seen once. Ophthalmopathy patients had Clinical Activity Score at least 3, NOSPECS grade at least 4, duration under 3 months. Together with thyroid ultrasound, orbital computed tomography, serum thyroxine and TRAb, clinical symptoms were used for diagnoses. Fresh peripheral blood, about 10 ml of it, supplied the PBMCs. The sequenced sample was blood. The TCR was taken from a woman aged 40-49 years with Graves' ophthalmopathy.

The CDR3 DNA reads as TGCAGTGCTTCGGGGACTAGCGACGAGCAGTACTTC. Translated, it gives CSASGTSDEQYF. The rearrangement joins TRBV20-1 to TRBJ2-7; 10 nucleotides line up with TRBD2. After removal of 5 bases from V and 5 bases from J, the junction contained 3 bases not matched to a gene. There are 12 residues in the CDR3. The V gene's germline CDR1 is DFQATT and CDR2 SNEGSKA (reference sequence).